This T cell receptor beta chain comes out of a study of cytomegalovirus exposure and HLA in healthy donors (dated by TCRdb to between 2016 and 2019). Describing the broader study: According to a later analysis, one platform produced both the 110 or so validation repertoires and the approximately 660 repertoires of the first cohort. To predict cytomegalovirus infection status, the study brought together high-throughput TCR immunosequencing, statistical association of individual TCRs with disease status, and machine learning. A separate validation cohort of approximately 130 different subjects was used in addition to the 666-subject first cohort. The study aimed to test whether cataloging public T cell receptors could reveal signatures of past pathogen exposure. General conclusions and limits of the study: A later analysis found that TCRs clustered in the first cohort also tended to co-occur in the 100 to 150 validation repertoires, with approximately 95% of cluster scores above 0. Across donors, most TCR sequences were observed very rarely, whereas some public TCRs were present in many individuals. A few of the identified cytomegalovirus-associated TCR beta chains were confirmed in vitro to be specific for cytomegalovirus antigens. The study listed 164 TCR beta chains as associated with cytomegalovirus. The validation cohort had no HLA typing available for a later analysis, so co-occurrence within that cohort was assessed over all 120 or so repertoires. The classifier was reported to diagnose cytomegalovirus status with high specificity and sensitivity in both the original cohort and the validation cohort. It was suggested by the authors that the approach could potentially be generalized to other disease states and immunological phenotypes.

The CDR3 covers 14 residues, taking in both the cysteine and the phenylalanine. Only the CDR3 region is kept as DNA, spanning 42 bases read in frame from base 1. V lost 1 base and J lost 4 bases; the stretch between them is 11 bases long. Sequences SGHKS (CDR1) and YYEKEE (CDR2) are obtained from the germline V gene (reference sequence). Donors formed part of the validation cohort, which comprised about 120 subjects and was distinct from the first cohort of 670 or so subjects. Libraries came from the immunoSEQ multiplex PCR assay. Per the source publication's procedure: To diagnose cytomegalovirus status from the catalog of TCR beta chain sequences, a statistical classification framework was built. Held by TCRdb, this immuneACCESS table contains in-frame sequences only and omits some clones. Under half of the omission traces to an unresolved V gene where checked; the cause of the rest is unknown. The V and J calls and clone size are taken from that table; D and trimming were inferred from the DNA. The sample table holds 100,000 to 150,000 clones, of which about 90% were seen once. The ten largest clonotypes hold 1.5% to 2% of the sample.

Worth noting for this clone: What this receptor recognizes is not known. Within one base of it there is no much larger clone, and no base qualities were kept.

Sequencing used PBMCs. The receptor chain draws on TRBV5-5 and TRBJ1-1; 5 matching bases give a weak D call of TRBD1. The origin of this receptor is a woman between 18 and 29 years old in good health and CMV-seronegative. The CDR3 in this case is CASSLSGRGTEAFF. The nucleotides are TGTGCCAGCAGCTTGTCGGGGCGGGGCACTGAAGCTTTCTTT.